What follows describes a single TCR beta chain. Its cognate antigen is unknown. Trimming shortened V by 4 bases and J by 2 bases, and 16 bases separated the two germline ends. CDR1 is SGDLS and CDR2 is YYNGEE in the germline V gene. This CDR3 has 15 amino acids. The source of the sample is a study of T cell responses to AZD1222 COVID-19 vaccine. This table comes from immunoSEQ multiplex PCR, and its TCRdb copy is limited to in-frame clones, with some not included. The sample records some 84,000 clones, around 88% being singletons. Overall study findings and caveats: Among AZD1222 vaccinees, only 5 to 7 were seropositive at baseline. Repertoire collection took place solely once the T cell response had peaked. Reportedly, nearly half the spike-specific TCRs target unmutated variant regions.

Sequenced material: peripheral blood, taken 28 days after the second AZD1222 dose. V usage is TRBV9 and J usage is TRBJ2-7; D may correspond to TRBD1 or TRBD2 (6 bases each). This clonotype was sampled from an adult who received the AZD1222 COVID-19 vaccine. CDR3 in DNA: TGTGCCAGCAGCCCTTCGGGGGCAAACCCCTACGAGCAGTACTTC. Amino acid sequence: CASSPSGANPYEQYF.